This is a list of T cell receptor beta chains from one sample in a study of Graves' ophthalmopathy and Graves' hyperthyroidism. TCRdb itself ran the multiplex PCR reads through MiXCR, one entry per CDR3 protein. The data show approximately 640,000 distinct CDR3 sequences, about 38% seen once. Sequenced: peripheral blood. The receptors were sampled from an adult man with Graves' ophthalmopathy. CDR3s include the opening cysteine and the closing phenylalanine or tryptophan. The D gene is left open where the match is weak. Where a row states a size, it is once, few, many or the class of an expanded clone; other rows omit it.

TRBV9	TRBJ2-5	.	.	TGTGCCAGCAGCGTAGGGGGCCCTGGGGAGACCCAGTACTTC	CASSVGGPGETQYF
TRBV2	TRBJ2-2	.	.	TGTGCCAGCAGATCCGGGGGCGAGAACACCGGGGAGCTGTTTTTT	CASRSGGENTGELFF
TRBV29-1	TRBJ1-3	.	many	TGCAGCGTTGGAGAGACAGGTCCTGGAAACACCATATATTTT	CSVGETGPGNTIYF
TRBV4-2	TRBJ2-7	.	few	TGTGCCAGCAGCCAAGATCGGCTAGGCAGCTCCTACGAGCAGTACTTC	CASSQDRLGSSYEQYF
TRBV19	TRBJ2-7	.	few	TGTGCCAGTAGTCCCGAATACAGCTACGAGCAGTACTTC	CASSPEYSYEQYF
TRBV29-1	TRBJ2-6	.	few	TGCAGCAGTGAAGTGGTCTCTGGGGCCAACGTCCTGACTTTC	CSSEVVSGANVLTF
TRBV7-2	TRBJ2-2	TRBD2	.	TGTGCCAGCAGCTCCCTGGGAGGGCAAAACACCGGGGAGCTGTTTTTT	CASSSLGGQNTGELFF
TRBV19	TRBJ1-6	.	many	TGTGCCAGTAGTCCCGGGATTATCTTGGAATCCCTCCACTTT	CASSPGIILESLHF
TRBV6-2/TRBV6-3	TRBJ2-7	.	once	TGTGCCAGCAGTTATTCAGGAGATACCTACGAGCACTACTTC	CASSYSGDTYEHYF
TRBV5-1	TRBJ2-7	TRBD1	.	TGCGCCAGCAGCTTGGGGACAGGGCCAACAGTGGGGCAGTACTTC	CASSLGTGPTVGQYF
TRBV29-1	TRBJ1-5	.	.	TGCAGCGTTGCCCCGGGAGGGGGGGAGGTTGGTCAGCCCCAGCATTTT	CSVAPGGGEVGQPQHF
TRBV7-8	TRBJ2-5	TRBD1	.	TGTGCCAGCAGCCATGGACAGGGGGGTCAGCCCCAGTACTTC	CASSHGQGGQPQYF
TRBV7-6	TRBJ1-1	TRBD1	.	TGTGCCAGCAGCCAAGAGGGACAGCGGCGCACTGAAGCTTTCTTT	CASSQEGQRRTEAFF
TRBV19	TRBJ1-6	TRBD1	.	TGTGCCAGTAGTGGGACAGGGCCAAATTCACCCCTCCACTTT	CASSGTGPNSPLHF
TRBV2	TRBJ1-1	.	many	TGTGCCAGCCCCTTTGGGGGAAGGAACACTGAAGCTTTCTTT	CASPFGGRNTEAFF
TRBV10-3	TRBJ2-7	.	.	TGTGCCGGCAGTCCTGGACAAACCTACCAGCAGTACTTC	CAGSPGQTYQQYF
TRBV20-1	TRBJ1-5	TRBD1	many	TGCAGTGCTATTACAGGGGTGGGTCAGCCCCAGCATTTT	CSAITGVGQPQHF
TRBV2	TRBJ2-5	.	many	TGTGCCAGCAGTGACAAGGCCCAGACACTAAAAGAGACCCAGTACTTC	CASSDKAQTLKETQYF
TRBV13	TRBJ1-1	.	.	TGCGCCAGCAGCCAGCCCCCGGGGGGCAACACTGAAGCTTTCTTT	CASSQPPGGNTEAFF
TRBV20-1	TRBJ2-6	.	.	TGCAGTGCTGCACCGACAGGCTCTGGGGCCAACGTCCTGACTTTC	CSAAPTGSGANVLTF
TRBV7-9	TRBJ1-4	TRBD1	.	TGTGCCAGCAGCTTGCAGGGACAGAATGAAAAACTGTTTTTT	CASSLQGQNEKLFF
TRBV5-6	TRBJ1-5	.	.	TGTGCCAGCAGCTTGGTGGGGACCCCAGGACATCAGCCCCAGCATTTT	CASSLVGTPGHQPQHF
TRBV7-8	TRBJ2-7	TRBD2	many	TGTGCCAGCAGCTTAGTTCTTCGGGGGGGGGATGACGAGCAGTACTTC	CASSLVLRGGDDEQYF
TRBV5-1	TRBJ1-1	.	few	TGCGCCAGCAGCTGGGGGGAGAACACTGAAGCTTTCTTT	CASSWGENTEAFF
TRBV6-5	TRBJ1-6	.	many	TGTGCCAGCAGACGAGATCGTAGGTTCTCACCCCTCCACTTT	CASRRDRRFSPLHF
TRBV29-1	TRBJ2-1	TRBD1	few	TGCAGCGTTGAGCGGGGACAGGGGAGGGTCAATGAGCAGTTCTTC	CSVERGQGRVNEQFF
TRBV7-9	TRBJ1-1	.	few	TGTGCCAGCAGCTCCAGGCGGGGGTGGGACACTGAAGCTTTCTTT	CASSSRRGWDTEAFF
TRBV12-3/TRBV12-4	TRBJ2-5	TRBD2	.	TGTGCCAGCAGTCTCGGGCTAGCGGGAGATGAGACCCAGTACTTC	CASSLGLAGDETQYF
TRBV7-2	TRBJ2-7	TRBD2	many	TGTGCCAGCAGCTTAGTAGCGGGAGGGGGCGAGCAGTACTTC	CASSLVAGGGEQYF
TRBV7-2	TRBJ1-1	TRBD1	.	TGTGCCAGCAGCCAAGGACAGGGGGCCAGTACGAACACTGAAGCTTTCTTT	CASSQGQGASTNTEAFF
TRBV6-5	TRBJ2-5	.	many	TGTGCCAGCAGTTACTCACGCCAAGTCCAAGAGACCCAGTACTTC	CASSYSRQVQETQYF
TRBV6-2/TRBV6-3	TRBJ1-1	.	.	TGTGCCAGCAAACAACCGATGAACACTGAAGCTTTCTTT	CASKQPMNTEAFF
TRBV10-3	TRBJ2-5	.	.	TGTGCCATCAGTGAGTTCCCAGTCCAAGAGACCCAGTACTTC	CAISEFPVQETQYF
TRBV14	TRBJ1-2	.	.	TGTGCCAGCAGCTTGGAAACGGGGGGGGGTGACTACACCTTC	CASSLETGGGDYTF
TRBV12-3/TRBV12-4	TRBJ1-2	TRBD1	many	TGTGCCAGCCCTGGTCCGGGACAGGCTTATGGCTACACCTTC	CASPGPGQAYGYTF
TRBV7-7	TRBJ2-5	.	.	TGTGCCAGCAGGGAGGGACCAGATGCCCAGTACTTC	CASREGPDAQYF
TRBV7-9	TRBJ1-5	TRBD1	.	TGTGCCAGCAGTTCGAATACAGGGGGCAGGAATCAGCCCCAGCATTTT	CASSSNTGGRNQPQHF
TRBV10-3	TRBJ1-3	.	.	TGTGCCAGCAGAACAGAAATCTCTGGAAACACCATATATTTT	CASRTEISGNTIYF
TRBV19	TRBJ1-1	.	many	TGTGCCAGTAGTATATGGAAGAACACTGAAGCTTTCTTT	CASSIWKNTEAFF
TRBV7-9	TRBJ2-7	TRBD1	.	TGTGCCAGCAGCTTAACTGGACAGGGGGGGTCCTACGAGCAGTACTTC	CASSLTGQGGSYEQYF
TRBV29-1	TRBJ1-1	.	many	TGCAGCGCCTCGACAGGCTCCAACACTGAAGCTTTCTTT	CSASTGSNTEAFF
TRBV11-1	TRBJ1-2	TRBD1	.	TGTGCCAGCAGCTTATCGGACAGGGATAATGGCTACACCTTC	CASSLSDRDNGYTF
TRBV5-5	TRBJ2-7	TRBD1	few	TGTGCCAGCAGCTCACCACCGGGACAGGGGATCTACGAGCAGTACTTC	CASSSPPGQGIYEQYF
TRBV5-8	TRBJ1-2	.	many	TGTGCCAGCAGCTCACCAGAGACAAACTATGGCTACACCTTC	CASSSPETNYGYTF
TRBV10-3	TRBJ1-2	.	many	TGTGCCATCAGTGAGGACCCCCGACTGGAAGGCTACACCTTC	CAISEDPRLEGYTF
TRBV20-1	TRBJ1-5	.	many	TGCAGTGCAAGACAGTCCTACAATCAGCCCCAGCATTTT	CSARQSYNQPQHF
TRBV4-1	TRBJ2-6	.	many	TGCGCCAGCAGCGAAATTGGACGGTACTCTGGGGCCAACGTCCTGACTTTC	CASSEIGRYSGANVLTF
TRBV20-1	TRBJ2-2	.	few	TGCAGTGCTAGCGGCCCTAACACCGGGGAGCTGTTTTTT	CSASGPNTGELFF